The rows below give T cell receptor beta chains drawn from one sample of a study of CD8 T cell repertoires and HIV-1 epitope variants. The assay was immunoSEQ multiplex PCR, and TCRdb's table has in-frame clones only and misses some. The sample shows 4,000 to 6,500 clones, around 67% of them seen only once. For these receptors, no antigen is known. Input material: cultured CD8+ T cells derived from PBMCs. The receptor set was obtained from a male donor with HIV. The CDR3 runs from the conserved cysteine through the conserved F or W. A D gene is named only where the DNA matches it firmly. Some rows have no size entry. The others give once, few or many, or a class for an expanded clone.

TRBV7-9	TRBJ1-2	few	TRBD1	CASTGQAFVGGYTF	TGTGCCAGCACCGGACAGGCGTTTGTTGGGGGCTACACCTTC
TRBV29-1	TRBJ2-1	.	TRBD1	CSVDSGTGGNEQFF	TGCAGCGTTGATTCCGGGACAGGGGGCAATGAGCAGTTCTTC
TRBV18	TRBJ1-5	.	TRBD1	CASSRGTGNQPQHF	TGTGCCAGCTCACGAGGGACAGGCAATCAGCCCCAGCATTTT
TRBV18	TRBJ2-7	few	.	CASSPQFGQGPYEQYF	TGTGCCAGCTCACCACAGTTTGGGCAGGGGCCCTACGAGCAGTACTTC
TRBV7-8	TRBJ1-3	.	.	CASSLVIEPQGGNTIYF	TGTGCCAGCAGCTTAGTCATAGAGCCGCAGGGGGGAAACACCATATATTTT
TRBV6-5	TRBJ2-7	.	TRBD2	CASSYGGGEQYF	TGTGCCAGCAGTTACGGGGGGGGCGAGCAGTACTTC
TRBV7-9	TRBJ2-7	.	TRBD1	CASTTWDRYEQYF	TGTGCCAGCACCACTTGGGACAGATACGAGCAGTACTTC
TRBV6-1	TRBJ2-2	.	TRBD1	CASGWGQLNTGELFF	TGTGCCAGCGGTTGGGGACAGTTAAACACCGGGGAGCTGTTTTTT
TRBV6-5	TRBJ2-5	.	TRBD1	CASSLNRGQETQYF	TGTGCCAGCAGTTTAAACAGGGGGCAAGAGACCCAGTACTTC
TRBV29-1	TRBJ1-3	once	.	CSVLTGNTIYF	TGCAGCGTTTTAACAGGAAACACCATATATTTT
TRBV6-1	TRBJ2-2	.	TRBD1	CASSLGQHTGELFF	TGTGCCAGCAGTCTGGGACAGCACACCGGGGAGCTGTTTTTT
TRBV19	TRBJ2-4	.	.	CASALWGTKNIQYF	TGTGCCAGTGCCCTATGGGGCACAAAAAACATTCAGTACTTC
TRBV6-5	TRBJ1-4	.	.	CASSSGPRSNEKLFF	TGTGCCAGCAGTTCCGGACCTCGCTCTAATGAAAAACTGTTTTTT
TRBV4-2	TRBJ1-2	few	TRBD1	CASSQVRDSYGYTF	TGTGCCAGCAGCCAAGTGAGGGACAGCTATGGCTACACCTTC
TRBV7-8	TRBJ2-4	.	TRBD2	CASSPILSSGGPLAKNIQYF	TGTGCCAGCAGCCCAATTTTAAGTAGCGGGGGGCCCCTAGCCAAAAACATTCAGTACTTC
TRBV6-5	TRBJ2-1	.	.	CASSYVDSREQFF	TGTGCCAGCAGTTACGTGGACAGCCGGGAGCAGTTCTTC
TRBV15	TRBJ2-1	.	TRBD1	CATSITTGVVDNEQFF	TGTGCCACCAGCATTACGACAGGGGTTGTGGACAATGAGCAGTTCTTC
TRBV5-4	TRBJ1-2	.	.	CASSQDPVELDYGYTF	TGCGCCAGCAGCCAAGATCCCGTCGAACTCGACTATGGCTACACCTTC
TRBV7-2	TRBJ2-1	.	.	CASSLGAGDNEQFF	TGTGCCAGCAGCTTAGGGGCAGGGGACAATGAGCAGTTCTTC
TRBV2	TRBJ2-3	.	TRBD1	CASSADRAILTDTQYF	TGTGCCAGCAGTGCGGACAGGGCGATTCTCACAGATACGCAGTATTTT
TRBV7-2	TRBJ1-1	.	.	CASSPSKLEAFF	TGTGCCAGCAGTCCATCCAAGCTTGAAGCTTTCTTT
TRBV9	TRBJ2-1	.	.	CASSVGWGQGNEQFF	TGTGCCAGCAGCGTAGGGTGGGGGCAGGGGAATGAGCAGTTCTTC
TRBV29-1	TRBJ2-7	.	TRBD1	CSVTGTGASYEQYF	TGCAGCGTTACCGGGACAGGCGCCTCCTACGAGCAGTACTTC
TRBV7-3	TRBJ2-7	.	.	CASSSPWERNSYEQYF	TGTGCCAGCAGCTCCCCTTGGGAGCGGAACTCCTACGAGCAGTACTTC
TRBV28	TRBJ2-3	.	TRBD2	CASVWRGLAGVADTQYF	TGTGCCAGCGTGTGGAGGGGACTAGCGGGGGTGGCAGATACGCAGTATTTT
TRBV10-3	TRBJ2-2	few	TRBD2	CAISGVLASTGELFF	TGTGCCATCAGTGGAGTACTAGCGAGCACCGGGGAGCTGTTTTTT
TRBV6-6	TRBJ2-1	.	TRBD1	CASSYGGDRGHNEQFF	TGTGCCAGCAGTTACGGGGGGGACAGGGGCCACAATGAGCAGTTCTTC
TRBV19	TRBJ1-1	few	.	CASRPEAMNTEAFF	TGTGCCAGCCGCCCCGAGGCCATGAACACTGAAGCTTTCTTT
TRBV7-2	TRBJ2-7	.	.	CASSLDGGASYEQYF	TGTGCCAGCAGCTTAGACGGGGGCGCCTCCTACGAGCAGTACTTC